Below, 7 T cell receptor beta chains from the same sample are listed, as sequenced in a study of T cells expressing NK-cell markers. TCRdb reprocessed the 5' RACE reads and stores each CDR3 protein as one record, lacking DNA. The table lists approximately 550,000 distinct CDR3 sequences. Sequencing was done on a sample of blood T cells: a sorted CD56 or NKG2C T cell subset, CD4+ or CD8+ T cells, or bulk PBMC T cells (not recorded which). Receptor source: a man between 18 and 29 years old in good health.

The chain links TRBV5-1 to TRBJ2-7; the TCRdb D gene call, TRBD1, has no DNA to confirm it. The CDR3 totals 13 residues. CDR1 and CDR2 from the germline V gene are SGHRS and YFSETQ. The CDR3 protein is CASSSGQSYEQYF. Combining the CDR3 with reference TRBV5-1 and TRBJ2-7 gives the whole variable domain KAGVTQTPRYLIKTRGQQVTLSCSPISGHRSVSWYQQTPGQGLQFLFEYFSETQRNKGNFPGRFSGRQFSNSRSEMNVSTLELGDSALYLCASSSGQSYEQYFGPGTRLTVT.

The chain uses TRBV20-1 and TRBJ1-1. The CDR3 has 14 residues. Germline V gives CDR1 DFQATT, CDR2 SNEGSKA (reference sequence). The CDR3 is CSADRTAMNTEAFF.

The V gene is TRBV7-9, the J gene TRBJ2-7; lacking DNA, the TRBD1 call made by TCRdb goes unchecked. CDR3 length: 17 amino acids. Germline V gives CDR1 SEHNR, CDR2 FQNEAQ (reference sequence). Here the CDR3 reads CASSSSPSRDRVYEQYF.

The chain links TRBV20-1 to TRBJ2-1; TCRdb names TRBD2, which stays unverified in the absence of DNA. From germline, CDR1 is DFQATT and CDR2 SNEGSKA (reference sequence). The length of the CDR3 is 17 residues. This chain's CDR3 is CSARGRRLAGARNEQFF.

The V call is TRBV5-1, the J call TRBJ1-4; TCRdb proposes TRBD1, but this gene call is untestable without DNA. CDR1 and CDR2 from the germline V gene are SGHRS and YFSETQ. The CDR3 sequence is 15 residues long. CDR3: CASSPTGASNEKLFF.

The V and J genes are TRBV12-3 or TRBV12-4 and TRBJ2-7; as DNA is missing, the TRBD2 call by TCRdb cannot be tested. This CDR3 spans 16 amino acids. CDR3 sequence reads: CASSSSSGRGSYEQYF.

V is TRBV11-3 and J is TRBJ2-1. Germline V gives CDR1 SGHNT, CDR2 YENEEA. The CDR3 length is 15 residues. Here the CDR3 reads CASSWKTTIVGEQFF.